This record covers a single T cell receptor beta chain. Antigen specificity is unknown. Primers included in the PCR were 60 Vbeta and 13 Jbeta primers. Sequencing was performed with immunoSEQ multiplex PCR; in TCRdb, only in-frame clones are kept and a portion is missing. The data show roughly 120,000 clones, 50% to 70% seen once. This record comes from a study of cytomegalovirus exposure and HLA in healthy donors. Study-level results: Sequencing artifact likely explains a cluster of highly shared sequence variants. A later examination showed that TCR association rates differed by HLA locus, with DRB1 most and HLA-C fewest. An analysis was carried out later, and it reportedly showed fewer N-insertions in an Asian-associated ancestry cluster than the roughly 700-donor mean.

Germline CDR1 and CDR2: LNHDA and SQIVND (reference sequence). The germline V and J ends were trimmed by 10 bases and 0 bases, with 16 bases remaining between them. CDR3 length equals 15 residues. The receptor was isolated from a woman between 40 and 50 years old in good health and CMV-seropositive. The chain is built from TRBV19 and TRBJ1-5; D gene unclear. The sequencing input was PBMCs. Here the CDR3 reads CAISEGFASNQPQHF. Written as DNA, the CDR3 is TGTGCCATATCCGAGGGTTTTGCTAGCAATCAGCCCCAGCATTTT.